These 3 T cell receptor beta chains were all obtained from the same sample, sequenced in a study of Ad26.COV2.S vaccination and SARS-CoV-2 variants (dated by TCRdb to the early 2020s). Libraries came from the immunoSEQ multiplex PCR assay. Drawn from immuneACCESS, this table holds only the in-frame rearrangements with V and J called that TCRdb kept. Clones are partly lost; checked studies trace under half to an unresolved V gene and leave the rest unexplained. This sample holds about 180,000 clones; 87% were observed only once. About 5.5% of the sample rests with the top ten. The meaning of the sample's time point label: individuals recovered from natural SARS-CoV-2 infection. This material consisted of peripheral blood, taken after recovery from COVID-19. The source is a human donor who had recovered from COVID-19.

The chain is built from TRBV6-5 and TRBJ2-5; tentatively, D is TRBD1 or TRBD2 (5 bases each). Germline CDR1 and CDR2: MNHEY and SVGAGI. The V end was cut by 5 bases, the J end by 7 bases, with 17 bases between. CDR3 length equals 14 residues. In DNA form, the CDR3 reads TGTGCCAGCAGTACGCTTGGGGGATTGGGGACCCAGTACTTC. This encodes CASSTLGGLGTQYF.

V usage is TRBV5-1 and J usage is TRBJ2-7, with 8 nucleotides matching TRBD1. After removal of 3 bases from V and 6 bases from J, the junction contained 5 bases not matched to a gene. The CDR3 is made up of 13 amino acids. CDR1 and CDR2 (germline): SGHRS, YFSETQ. The CDR3 loop is CASSWDRLGEQYF. The CDR3 region has the DNA TGCGCCAGCAGCTGGGACAGGTTGGGCGAGCAGTACTTC. Combining the CDR3 with reference TRBV5-1 and TRBJ2-7 gives the whole variable domain KAGVTQTPRYLIKTRGQQVTLSCSPISGHRSVSWYQQTPGQGLQFLFEYFSETQRNKGNFPGRFSGRQFSNSRSEMNVSTLELGDSALYLCASSWDRLGEQYFGPGTRLTVT.

V and J are TRBV19 and TRBJ2-1; TRBD1 is a possible D gene (5 bases). Looked up from germline, CDR1 is LNHDA and CDR2 is SQIVND (reference sequence). Trimming cost V 4 bases and J 10 bases, with 11 bases left between them. The CDR3 sequence is 12 residues long. The CDR3 sequence is CASSTAGNEQFF. In DNA, the CDR3 is TGTGCCAGTAGTACAGCAGGGAACGAGCAGTTCTTC. The full variable domain, its missing parts supplied by reference TRBV19 and TRBJ2-1, is DGGITQSPKYLFRKEGQNVTLSCEQNLNHDAMYWYRQDPGQGLRLIYYSQIVNDFQKGDIAEGYSVSREKKESFPLTVTSAQKNPTAFYLCASSTAGNEQFFGPGTRLTVL.